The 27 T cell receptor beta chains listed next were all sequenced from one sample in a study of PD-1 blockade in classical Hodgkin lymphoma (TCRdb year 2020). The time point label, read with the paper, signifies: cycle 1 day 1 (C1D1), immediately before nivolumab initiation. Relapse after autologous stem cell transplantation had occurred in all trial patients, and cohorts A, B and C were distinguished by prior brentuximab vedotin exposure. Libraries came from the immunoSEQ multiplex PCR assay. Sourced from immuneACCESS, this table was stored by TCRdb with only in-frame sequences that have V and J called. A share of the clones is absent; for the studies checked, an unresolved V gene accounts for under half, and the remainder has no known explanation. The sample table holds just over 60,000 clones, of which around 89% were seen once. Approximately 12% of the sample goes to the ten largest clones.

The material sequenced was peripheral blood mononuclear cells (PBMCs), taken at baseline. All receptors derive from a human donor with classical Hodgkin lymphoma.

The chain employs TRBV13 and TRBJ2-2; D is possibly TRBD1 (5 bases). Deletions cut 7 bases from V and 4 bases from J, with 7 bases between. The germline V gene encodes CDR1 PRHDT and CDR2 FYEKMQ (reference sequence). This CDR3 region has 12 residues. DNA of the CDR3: TGTGCCAGCACAGGGTTCACCGGGGAGCTGTTTTTT. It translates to CASTGFTGELFF.

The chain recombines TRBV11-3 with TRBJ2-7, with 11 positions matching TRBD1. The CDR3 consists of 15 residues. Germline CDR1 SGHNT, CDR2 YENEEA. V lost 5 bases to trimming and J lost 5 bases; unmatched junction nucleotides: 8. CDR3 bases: TGTGCCAGCAGCGTCTACGGGACAGGGGGTAACGAGCAGTACTTC. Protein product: CASSVYGTGGNEQYF.

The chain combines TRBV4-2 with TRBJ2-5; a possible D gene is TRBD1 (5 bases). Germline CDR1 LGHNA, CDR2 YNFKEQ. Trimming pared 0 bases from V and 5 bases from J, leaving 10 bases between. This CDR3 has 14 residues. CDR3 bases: TGTGCCAGCAGCCAAGAAACCAGGGCGGAGACCCAGTACTTC. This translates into CASSQETRAETQYF.

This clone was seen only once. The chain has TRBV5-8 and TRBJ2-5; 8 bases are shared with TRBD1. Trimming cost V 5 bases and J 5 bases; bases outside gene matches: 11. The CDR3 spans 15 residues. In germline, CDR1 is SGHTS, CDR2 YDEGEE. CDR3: CASRRRQGAAETQYF. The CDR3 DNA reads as TGTGCCAGCAGGAGGCGGCAGGGGGCGGCGGAGACCCAGTACTTC.

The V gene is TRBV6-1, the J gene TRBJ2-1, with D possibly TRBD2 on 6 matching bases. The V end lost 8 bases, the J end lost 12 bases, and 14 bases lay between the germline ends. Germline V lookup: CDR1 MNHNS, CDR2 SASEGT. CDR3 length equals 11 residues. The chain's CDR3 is CASGGGRGQFF. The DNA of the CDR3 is TGTGCCAGCGGCGGAGGGCGTGGGCAGTTCTTC.

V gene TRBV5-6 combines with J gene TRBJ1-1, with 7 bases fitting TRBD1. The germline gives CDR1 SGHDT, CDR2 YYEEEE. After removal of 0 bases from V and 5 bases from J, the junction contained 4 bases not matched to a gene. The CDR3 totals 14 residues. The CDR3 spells CASSLVQGGTEAFF. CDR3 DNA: TGTGCCAGCAGCTTGGTTCAGGGGGGAACTGAAGCTTTCTTT.

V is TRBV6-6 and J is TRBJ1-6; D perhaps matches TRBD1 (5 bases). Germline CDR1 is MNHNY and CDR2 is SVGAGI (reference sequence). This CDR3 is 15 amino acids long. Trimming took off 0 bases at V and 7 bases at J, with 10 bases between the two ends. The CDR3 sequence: CASSYSGVDNSPLHF. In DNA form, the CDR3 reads TGTGCCAGCAGTTACTCAGGGGTAGACAATTCACCCCTCCACTTT.

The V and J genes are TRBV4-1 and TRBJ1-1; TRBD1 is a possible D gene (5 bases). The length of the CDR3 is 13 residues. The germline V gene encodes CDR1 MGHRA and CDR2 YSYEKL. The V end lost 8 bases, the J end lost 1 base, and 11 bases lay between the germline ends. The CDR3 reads CASGGGENTEAFF. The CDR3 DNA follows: TGCGCCAGCGGGGGAGGTGAGAACACTGAAGCTTTCTTT.

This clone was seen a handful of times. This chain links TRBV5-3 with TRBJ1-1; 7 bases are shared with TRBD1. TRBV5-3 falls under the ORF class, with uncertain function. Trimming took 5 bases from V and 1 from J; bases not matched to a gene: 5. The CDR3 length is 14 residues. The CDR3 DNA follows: TGTGCCAGAAGTCCGGGACAGCCGAACACTGAAGCTTTCTTT. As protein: CARSPGQPNTEAFF.

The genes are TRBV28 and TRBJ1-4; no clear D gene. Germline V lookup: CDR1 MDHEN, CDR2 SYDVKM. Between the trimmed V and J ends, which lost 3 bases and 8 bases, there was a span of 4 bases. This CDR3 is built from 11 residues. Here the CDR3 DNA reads TGTGCCAGCAGTTTTGGGGAAAAACTGTTTTTT. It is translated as CASSFGEKLFF.

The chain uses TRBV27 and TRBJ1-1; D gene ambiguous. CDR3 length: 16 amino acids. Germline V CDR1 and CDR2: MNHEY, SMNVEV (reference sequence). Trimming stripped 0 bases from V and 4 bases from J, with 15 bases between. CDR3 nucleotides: TGTGCCAGCAGTTTATCGGGGTTTAGCGTCGCCACTGAAGCTTTCTTT. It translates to CASSLSGFSVATEAFF.

In DNA, the CDR3 is TGTGCCAGCAGCCCACGGACAGGGGATCTAGGGAATGAGCAGTTCTTC. Protein sequence: CASSPRTGDLGNEQFF. V is TRBV13 and J is TRBJ2-1; TRBD1 aligns across 9 bases. Germline assignment: CDR1 PRHDT and CDR2 FYEKMQ (reference sequence). The length of the CDR3 is 16 residues. J gave up 7 bases and V 5 bases, and 12 bases lay outside the gene matches.

Written as DNA, the CDR3 is TGTGCCTGGAGTGGCGCGAGTTATTATGGCTACACCTTC. Translating gives CAWSGASYYGYTF. The rearrangement joins TRBV30 to TRBJ1-2; the D is unclear. CDR3 size: 13 residues. Germline loops: CDR1 GTSNPN, CDR2 SVGIG (reference sequence). V was clipped by 1 base and J by 5 bases, with 11 bases between them.

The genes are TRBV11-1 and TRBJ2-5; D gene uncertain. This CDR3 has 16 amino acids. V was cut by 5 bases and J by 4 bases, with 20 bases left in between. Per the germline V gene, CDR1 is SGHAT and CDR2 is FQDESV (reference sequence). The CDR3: CASSLHRASSGETQYF. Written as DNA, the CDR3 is TGTGCCAGCAGCCTCCACCGGGCCTCCTCGGGAGAGACCCAGTACTTC.

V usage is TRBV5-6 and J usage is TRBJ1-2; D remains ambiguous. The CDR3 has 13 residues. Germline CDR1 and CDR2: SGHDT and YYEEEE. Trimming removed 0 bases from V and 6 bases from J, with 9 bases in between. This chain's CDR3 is CASSLGWGDGYTF. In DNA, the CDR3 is TGTGCCAGCAGCTTGGGGTGGGGAGATGGCTACACCTTC.

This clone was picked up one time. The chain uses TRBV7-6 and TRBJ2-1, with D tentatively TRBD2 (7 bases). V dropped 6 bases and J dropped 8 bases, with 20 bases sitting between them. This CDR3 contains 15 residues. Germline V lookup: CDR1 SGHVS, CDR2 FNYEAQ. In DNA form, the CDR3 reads TGTGCCAGCAGTTCCCCCCGGGGGGCCAAGGATGAGCAGTTCTTC. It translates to CASSSPRGAKDEQFF.

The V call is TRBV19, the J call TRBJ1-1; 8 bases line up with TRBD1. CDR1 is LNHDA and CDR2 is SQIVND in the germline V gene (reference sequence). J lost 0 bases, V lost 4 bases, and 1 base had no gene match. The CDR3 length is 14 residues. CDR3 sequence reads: CASSTQGVNTEAFF. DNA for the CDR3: TGTGCCAGTAGTACACAGGGGGTGAACACTGAAGCTTTCTTT.

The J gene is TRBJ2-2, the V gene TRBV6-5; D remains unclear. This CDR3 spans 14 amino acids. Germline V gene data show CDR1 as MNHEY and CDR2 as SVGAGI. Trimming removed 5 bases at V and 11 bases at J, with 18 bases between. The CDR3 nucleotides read TGTGCCAGCAGTCGGCCCTACACACCGGGTGAGCTGTTTTTT. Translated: CASSRPYTPGELFF.

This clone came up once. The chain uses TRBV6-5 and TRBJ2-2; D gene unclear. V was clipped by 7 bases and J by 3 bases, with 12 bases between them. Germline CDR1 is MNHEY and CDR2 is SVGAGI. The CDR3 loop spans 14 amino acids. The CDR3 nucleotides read TGTGCCAGCACCCTTCGAAGGGACACCGGGGAGCTGTTTTTT. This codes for CASTLRRDTGELFF.

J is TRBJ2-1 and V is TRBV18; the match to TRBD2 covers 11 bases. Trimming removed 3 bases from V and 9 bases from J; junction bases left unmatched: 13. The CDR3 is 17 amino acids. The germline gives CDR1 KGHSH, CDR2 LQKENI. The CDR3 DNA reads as TGTGCCAGCTCACCCGGACGATTAGCGGGGGGGTATAGTGAGCAGTTCTTC. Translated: CASSPGRLAGGYSEQFF.

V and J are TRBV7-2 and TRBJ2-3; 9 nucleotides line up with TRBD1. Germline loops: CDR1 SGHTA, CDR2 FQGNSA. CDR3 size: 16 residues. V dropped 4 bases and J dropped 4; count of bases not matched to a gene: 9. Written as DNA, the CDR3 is TGTGCCAGCAGCTCGGGACAGGGAAGCTCCGCAGATACGCAGTATTTT. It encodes CASSSGQGSSADTQYF.

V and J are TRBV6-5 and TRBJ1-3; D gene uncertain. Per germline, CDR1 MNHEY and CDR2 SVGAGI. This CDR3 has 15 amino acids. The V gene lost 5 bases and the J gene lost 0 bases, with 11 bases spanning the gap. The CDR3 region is CASSLRDLSGNTIYF. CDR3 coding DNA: TGTGCCAGCAGTCTTCGAGATCTCTCTGGAAACACCATATATTTT.

The CDR3 nucleotides are TGTGCCAGCAGCATCACAGGGTTAGGAAACACCATATATTTT. Amino acid sequence: CASSITGLGNTIYF. J is TRBJ1-3 and V is TRBV7-2; the D gene is possibly TRBD1 (6 bases). The CDR3 loop spans 14 amino acids. The V end lost 5 bases, the J end lost 4 bases, and 12 bases lay between the germline ends. Germline CDR1 reads SGHTA; CDR2 reads FQGNSA.

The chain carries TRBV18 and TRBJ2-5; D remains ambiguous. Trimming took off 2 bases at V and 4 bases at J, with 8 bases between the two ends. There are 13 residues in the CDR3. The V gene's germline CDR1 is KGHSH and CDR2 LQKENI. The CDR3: CASSPETRETQYF. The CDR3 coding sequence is TGTGCCAGCTCACCAGAGACACGAGAGACCCAGTACTTC.

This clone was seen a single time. CDR3 amino acids: CASSLGPSFRVSAGPIYF. In DNA, the CDR3 is TGTGCCAGCAGCTTAGGCCCGTCGTTCAGGGTTTCAGCGGGTCCCATATATTTT. The chain carries TRBV7-9 and TRBJ1-3; possibly TRBD1 for D (5 bases). V lost 1 base, J lost 11 bases, and 27 bases lay in between. The V gene's germline CDR1 is SEHNR and CDR2 FQNEAQ (reference sequence). The CDR3 contains 18 residues.

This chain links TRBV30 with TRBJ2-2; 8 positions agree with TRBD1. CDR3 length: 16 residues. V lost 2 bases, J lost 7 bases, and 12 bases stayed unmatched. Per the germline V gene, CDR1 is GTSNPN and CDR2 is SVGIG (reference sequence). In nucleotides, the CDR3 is TGTGCCTGGAGTCCTTCCCGGACAGGGTTCATCGGGGAGCTGTTTTTT. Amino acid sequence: CAWSPSRTGFIGELFF.

The CDR3 region is CASSLGAVGGETQYF. As DNA, the CDR3 is TGCGCCAGCAGCTTGGGGGCGGTCGGGGGAGAGACCCAGTACTTC. J is TRBJ2-5 and V is TRBV5-1, with D possibly TRBD2 on 6 matching bases. The germline V gene encodes CDR1 SGHRS and CDR2 YFSETQ. The CDR3 consists of 15 residues. Trimming removed 0 bases at V and 4 bases at J, with 13 bases between.